This T cell receptor beta chain came from a study of CD8+ T cells in alopecia areata (dated 2018 in TCRdb). As for the study more broadly: The treated patients, all with moderate-to-severe alopecia areata, were enrolled in an open-label pilot trial of oral tofacitinib given at 5 to 10 mg twice daily. Tofacitinib was administered for 6 to 18 months, and 6 months of follow-up off drug were then conducted to assess delayed response and recurrence. For the treated patients, the SALT score, which quantifies what percentage of scalp surface area is affected, served as the measure of disease severity. To study T cell clonal expansion in alopecia areata, the researchers applied high-throughput TCRbeta sequencing to both the C3H/HeJ mouse model and human patients. Scalp tissue and sorted CD4+ and CD8+ peripheral blood T cells from patchy and totalis/universalis alopecia areata patients and from healthy controls were covered by human TCRbeta sequencing. Biopsies were taken from tofacitinib-treated patients at baseline and again at 4 and 24 weeks into treatment, and several of those patients also had a later scalp biopsy. Scalp clonality was compared among normal scalp (n=4), patchy alopecia areata scalp (n=8), and alopecia totalis/universalis scalp (n=8). RNA was obtained with the PAXgene miRNA kit for fixed scalp, the miRNeasy kit for PBMCs, and the RNeasy kit for mouse skin. TCRbeta CDR3 regions were amplified by immunoSEQ multiplex PCR with 35 Vbeta forward and 13 Jbeta reverse primers. General study outcomes and caveats: Unlike mouse skin, which is dominated by gammadelta T cells, normal human skin has resident alphabeta T cells that are also sequenced, and this complicates analysis of the scalp TCR repertoire. Tofacitinib significantly decreased scalp clonality and the number of expanded CD8+ clones among the top 100 scalp clones. Many expanded lesional clones were found to persist in scalp and blood during tofacitinib treatment, and relapse after treatment cessation may be partly explained by this persistence. The treated cohort was small, with a single nonresponder, so links between baseline CD8+ expansion and response need larger studies. TCR sequences shared between patients were less clear than in mice, possibly partly because of HLA diversity in the patient population. Lesional scalp, especially in alopecia totalis/universalis, showed higher clonality and more expanded CD8+ clones than normal scalp, suggesting antigenic drive.

The table lists this clone with a few counts. Its cognate antigen has yet to be identified. There are no base qualities to consult, and no much larger clone falls within one base. V trim: 6 bases; J trim: 6 bases; unmatched bases: 2. Reading from cysteine to phenylalanine, the CDR3 counts 14 amino acids. Just CDR3 DNA is preserved here, 42 bases in frame from base 1. Based on the germline V gene, the CDR1 and CDR2 sequences are ENHRY and SYGVKD. Library preparation employed the immunoSEQ multiplex PCR assay. For TCR sequencing, RNA was extracted from every sample and reverse transcribed into cDNA to serve as template. First-strand cDNA was synthesized with SuperScript III using a 2:1 mix of oligo-dT and random hexamers. Amplification bias was assessed with a synthetic immune receptor repertoire, and residual bias was removed computationally. The paper's processing steps were these. Raw reads were preprocessed to remove errors, and CDR3 was defined by IMGT conventions from the conserved cysteine to phenylalanine. Clonality was computed by normalizing Shannon entropy by log2 of the number of productive unique TCRs and subtracting the result from 1. Scalp TCRbeta sequences were cross-referenced with sorted blood CD4 and CD8 repertoires so that the CD4 or CD8 identity of scalp clones could be inferred. The table comes from immuneACCESS by way of TCRdb, which keeps in-frame sequences with V and J called. Part of the clones is missing from these tables; in studies checked, under half for an unresolved V gene and the rest for unknown reasons. V and J calls and clone size are given by that table; D and trimming were obtained from the DNA. The sample includes a few hundred thousand clones, with just over 65% observed a single time. 0.95% to 1.5% of the sample comes from the top ten.

The label giving this sample's treatment or condition can be read as: oral pan-JAK inhibitor, 5-10 mg twice daily. From alopecia areata patients, peripheral blood was collected along with lesional scalp punch biopsies. PBMCs were isolated by density centrifugation and stained for CD3, CD4 and CD8, and CD4+ and CD8+ T cells were sorted on a FACSAria. The receptor was isolated from a human donor with alopecia areata. Recombination linked TRBV10-3 to TRBJ2-3; a stretch of 14 junction bases matches TRBD2. This specimen consisted of CD4+ T cells sorted from blood, obtained between weeks 43 and 45, from a patient treated with tofacitinib. The nucleotide sequence is given as TGTGCCATCAGGACTAGCGGGGGGGCTGATACGCAGTATTTT. This sequence encodes CAIRTSGGADTQYF.